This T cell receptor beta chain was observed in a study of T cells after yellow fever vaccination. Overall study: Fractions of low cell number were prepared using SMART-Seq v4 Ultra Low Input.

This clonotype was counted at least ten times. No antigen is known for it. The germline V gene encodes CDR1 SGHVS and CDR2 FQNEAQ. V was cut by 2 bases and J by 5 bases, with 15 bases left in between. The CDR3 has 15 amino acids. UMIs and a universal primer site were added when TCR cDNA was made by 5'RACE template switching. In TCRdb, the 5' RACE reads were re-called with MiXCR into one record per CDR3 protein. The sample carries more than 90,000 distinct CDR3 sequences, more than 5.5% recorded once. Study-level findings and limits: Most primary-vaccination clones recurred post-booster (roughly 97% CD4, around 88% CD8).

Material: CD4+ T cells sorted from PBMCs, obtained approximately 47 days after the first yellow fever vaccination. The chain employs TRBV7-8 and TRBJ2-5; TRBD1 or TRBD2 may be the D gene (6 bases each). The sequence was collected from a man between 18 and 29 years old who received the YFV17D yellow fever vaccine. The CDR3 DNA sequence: TGTGCCAGCAGCTTAAGGCACAGGGACTTGGAGACCCAGTACTTC. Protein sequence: CASSLRHRDLETQYF.